Listed below are T cell receptor beta chains from one sample, sequenced in a study of regulatory T cells in long-lasting Graves disease. TCRdb called the multiplex PCR reads again in MiXCR, with one record for every CDR3 protein. The profile shows roughly 520,000 distinct CDR3 sequences, around 11% of them singletons. These data were also reused for a study on T cells in Graves' hyperthyroidism and ophthalmopathy.

The sequencing here drew on peripheral blood mononuclear cells (PBMCs), taken at new diagnosis, from a patient treated with antithyroid drugs. Receptors were obtained from a woman in her 30s with Graves disease. Both conserved end residues are part of each CDR3. A D gene is named only where the DNA matches it firmly. Clone size is given for some rows only: seen once, a few or many times, or a class if the clone is expanded.

J: TRBJ1-2; V: TRBV7-9; D: .; size: .; CDR3: CASSLALAGVSYTF; DNA: TGTGCCAGCAGCTTAGCGCTGGCAGGGGTTAGCTACACCTTC
J: TRBJ2-7; V: TRBV20-1; D: TRBD2; size: .; CDR3: CSARDLAGHYEQYF; DNA: TGCAGTGCTAGAGATCTAGCGGGGCACTACGAGCAGTACTTC
J: TRBJ2-1; V: TRBV13; D: .; size: .; CDR3: CASTLFGNGEQFF; DNA: TGTGCCAGCACCCTCTTCGGTAATGGAGAGCAGTTCTTC
J: TRBJ2-5; V: TRBV27; D: .; size: .; CDR3: CASSSGVGETQYF; DNA: TGTGCCAGCAGTTCTGGGGTCGGAGAGACCCAGTACTTC
J: TRBJ2-1; V: TRBV7-2; D: TRBD2; size: many; CDR3: CASSPGLAGGLYNEQFF; DNA: TGTGCCAGCAGCCCAGGTCTAGCGGGAGGCCTCTACAATGAGCAGTTCTTC
J: TRBJ1-1; V: TRBV20-1; D: .; size: many; CDR3: CSANREEMNTEAFF; DNA: TGCAGTGCCAACCGTGAGGAGATGAACACTGAAGCTTTCTTT
J: TRBJ1-1; V: TRBV5-1; D: .; size: few; CDR3: CASSLAGAGGTEAFF; DNA: TGCGCCAGCAGCTTAGCAGGGGCCGGGGGCACTGAAGCTTTCTTT
J: TRBJ1-1; V: TRBV2; D: TRBD1; size: .; CDR3: CASRVRGGADTEAFF; DNA: TGTGCCAGCAGGGTTAGAGGGGGCGCGGACACTGAAGCTTTCTTT
J: TRBJ2-2; V: TRBV2; D: TRBD1; size: many; CDR3: CASHRQGMTGELFF; DNA: TGTGCCAGCCATAGACAGGGAATGACCGGGGAGCTGTTTTTT
J: TRBJ2-1; V: TRBV7-3; D: .; size: few; CDR3: CASSRRDGFYNEQFF; DNA: TGTGCCAGCAGCCGACGGGACGGGTTCTACAATGAGCAGTTCTTC
J: TRBJ2-6; V: TRBV28; D: TRBD1; size: many; CDR3: CASSYRGLRAGANVLTF; DNA: TGTGCCAGCAGTTACAGGGGCCTGAGGGCCGGGGCCAACGTCCTGACTTTC
J: TRBJ2-7; V: TRBV11-2; D: .; size: .; CDR3: CASSLDPGQLYEQYF; DNA: TGTGCCAGCAGCTTAGATCCGGGACAACTCTACGAGCAGTACTTC
J: TRBJ1-4; V: TRBV28; D: .; size: many; CDR3: CASSLPHRIGEKLFF; DNA: TGTGCCAGCAGTTTACCGCACAGAATTGGAGAAAAACTGTTTTTT
J: TRBJ2-3; V: TRBV15; D: .; size: many; CDR3: CATSSAQGWNTDTQYF; DNA: TGTGCCACCAGCAGTGCACAGGGATGGAATACAGATACGCAGTATTTT
J: TRBJ2-1; V: TRBV19; D: .; size: few; CDR3: CASTRGAGVKGNEQFF; DNA: TGTGCCAGTACCCGGGGGGCAGGGGTCAAGGGGAATGAGCAGTTCTTC
J: TRBJ2-5; V: TRBV6-1; D: .; size: many; CDR3: CASTDRWGTQETQYF; DNA: TGTGCCAGCACCGACCGGTGGGGGACCCAAGAGACCCAGTACTTC
J: TRBJ1-5; V: TRBV28; D: TRBD1; size: few; CDR3: CAATWDRGYQPQHF; DNA: TGTGCCGCCACGTGGGACAGGGGATACCAGCCCCAGCATTTT
J: TRBJ2-5; V: TRBV20-1; D: TRBD2; size: many; CDR3: CSARAPGGRETQYF; DNA: TGCAGTGCTAGGGCCCCAGGCGGGAGGGAGACCCAGTACTTC
J: TRBJ2-1; V: TRBV6-1; D: TRBD1; size: many; CDR3: CASSSGQGSSYNEQFF; DNA: TGTGCCAGCAGCTCCGGACAGGGGAGCTCCTACAATGAGCAGTTCTTC
J: TRBJ2-3; V: TRBV7-9; D: .; size: many; CDR3: CASSFVYVTTDTQYF; DNA: TGTGCCAGCAGCTTTGTTTATGTGACCACAGATACGCAGTATTTT
J: TRBJ2-2; V: TRBV11-1; D: TRBD1; size: many; CDR3: CASSLNDRETTGELFF; DNA: TGTGCCAGCAGCTTAAACGACAGGGAGACCACCGGGGAGCTGTTTTTT
J: TRBJ2-5; V: TRBV28; D: .; size: many; CDR3: CASSLAVQETQYF; DNA: TGTGCCAGCAGCTTGGCGGTCCAAGAGACCCAGTACTTC
J: TRBJ2-1; V: TRBV29-1; D: .; size: .; CDR3: CSVEESLAGEQFF; DNA: TGCAGCGTTGAAGAGTCTCTAGCCGGTGAGCAGTTCTTC
J: TRBJ2-2; V: TRBV2; D: .; size: many; CDR3: CASTSGGQWIF; DNA: TGTGCCAGCACGTCGGGAGGACAGTGGATTTTT
J: TRBJ2-7; V: TRBV7-6; D: TRBD1; size: once; CDR3: CASSLEQGAVYEQYF; DNA: TGTGCCAGCAGCTTAGAACAGGGGGCCGTCTACGAGCAGTACTTC
J: TRBJ2-5; V: TRBV20-1; D: TRBD2; size: .; CDR3: CSARAHLLSSGRLETQYF; DNA: TGCAGTGCTAGAGCCCACCTACTTTCTAGCGGGAGGCTTGAGACCCAGTACTTC
J: TRBJ2-3; V: TRBV10-3; D: .; size: few; CDR3: CAISESATDFTDTQYF; DNA: TGTGCCATCAGTGAGTCAGCGACAGACTTCACAGATACGCAGTATTTT
J: TRBJ2-1; V: TRBV20-1; D: TRBD2; size: many; CDR3: CSATGAGERGPNEQFF; DNA: TGCAGTGCCACCGGCGCGGGCGAGCGGGGGCCCAATGAGCAGTTCTTC
J: TRBJ1-2; V: TRBV27; D: .; size: many; CDR3: CASSFLGRVNYGYTF; DNA: TGTGCCAGCAGTTTCCTTGGCAGGGTGAACTATGGCTACACCTTC
J: TRBJ1-1; V: TRBV19; D: TRBD1; size: .; CDR3: CASSLTGWDTEAFF; DNA: TGTGCCAGTAGTTTGACAGGGTGGGACACTGAAGCTTTCTTT
J: TRBJ2-7; V: TRBV6-2/TRBV6-3; D: .; size: .; CDR3: CASITGLGSYEQYF; DNA: TGTGCCAGCATTACCGGTCTTGGGTCCTACGAGCAGTACTTC
J: TRBJ2-7; V: TRBV20-1; D: TRBD2; size: .; CDR3: CSAPRTSGSSYEQYF; DNA: TGCAGTGCGCCGAGGACTAGCGGGAGCTCCTACGAGCAGTACTTC
J: TRBJ1-4; V: TRBV28; D: .; size: many; CDR3: CASSLGGVGEKLFF; DNA: TGTGCCAGCAGCTTGGGGGGTGTGGGGGAAAAACTGTTTTTT
J: TRBJ2-7; V: TRBV6-1; D: .; size: many; CDR3: CASGLYFSYEQYF; DNA: TGTGCCAGCGGGCTCTATTTCTCCTACGAGCAGTACTTC
J: TRBJ2-1; V: TRBV28; D: TRBD2; size: .; CDR3: CASLGLAVRSSYNEQFF; DNA: TGTGCCAGCCTGGGACTAGCGGTCAGGAGCTCCTACAATGAGCAGTTCTTC
J: TRBJ2-1; V: TRBV28; D: TRBD2; size: many; CDR3: CASTPSGSGLNEQFF; DNA: TGTGCCAGCACCCCTAGCGGGAGCGGCCTCAATGAGCAGTTCTTC
J: TRBJ2-3; V: TRBV18; D: .; size: many; CDR3: CASSPLDGTDTQYF; DNA: TGTGCCAGCTCACCACTGGACGGCACAGATACGCAGTATTTT
J: TRBJ2-1; V: TRBV18; D: TRBD1; size: .; CDR3: CVSSLSGTGVSYNEQFF; DNA: TGTGTCAGCTCACTTTCCGGGACAGGGGTATCCTACAATGAGCAGTTCTTC
J: TRBJ2-5; V: TRBV25-1; D: TRBD2; size: many; CDR3: CASSEGGGTQYF; DNA: TGTGCCAGCAGTGAAGGGGGGGGAACCCAGTACTTC
J: TRBJ2-7; V: TRBV7-2; D: .; size: few; CDR3: CASSLGGFATEQYF; DNA: TGTGCCAGCAGCTTAGGTGGTTTCGCGACCGAGCAGTACTTC
J: TRBJ1-5; V: TRBV7-9; D: .; size: many; CDR3: CASSLGGGREPQHF; DNA: TGTGCCAGCAGCTTAGGCGGGGGAAGGGAGCCCCAGCATTTT
J: TRBJ1-3; V: TRBV18; D: .; size: few; CDR3: CASSPGTSTGNTIYF; DNA: TGTGCCAGCTCACCTGGAACATCTACTGGAAACACCATATATTTT
J: TRBJ2-3; V: TRBV5-6; D: TRBD2; size: few; CDR3: CASSSLAGRITDTQYF; DNA: TGTGCCAGCAGCTCGCTAGCGGGACGTATCACAGATACGCAGTATTTT
J: TRBJ1-4; V: TRBV12-3/TRBV12-4; D: TRBD1; size: once; CDR3: CASSSGTVKLFF; DNA: TGTGCCAGCAGTTCCGGGACAGTTAAACTGTTTTTT
J: TRBJ2-1; V: TRBV7-9; D: .; size: few; CDR3: CASSSPPGYNEQFF; DNA: TGTGCCAGCAGCTCCCCCCCCGGCTACAATGAGCAGTTCTTC
J: TRBJ1-1; V: TRBV6-2/TRBV6-3; D: .; size: many; CDR3: CASSSGRVEAFF; DNA: TGTGCCAGCAGCTCGGGGAGGGTCGAAGCTTTCTTT
J: TRBJ2-2; V: TRBV15; D: .; size: .; CDR3: CATSHGNTGELFF; DNA: TGTGCCACCAGCCACGGGAACACCGGGGAGCTGTTTTTT
J: TRBJ2-7; V: TRBV10-3; D: .; size: many; CDR3: CAISEPPYEQYF; DNA: TGTGCCATCAGTGAGCCCCCCTACGAGCAGTACTTC